This TCR beta chain originates from a study of blood T cell repertoires in COVID-19. Overall study: From the United States, Italy and Spain came samples of acute and convalescent COVID-19. Nucleic acid was either cDNA or gDNA, and it came from T cells, B-cell-depleted T cells, or PBMCs.

TCRdb keeps only in-frame clones here, not all; method: immunoSEQ multiplex PCR. The sample holds some 150,000 clones, about nine tenths seen once. Sequences were obtained from peripheral blood. The receptor's source is a woman aged 50 to 65 with acute or convalescent COVID-19.

The CDR3 sequence is CASSLRGGFSGNTIYF. In DNA, the CDR3 is TGTGCCAGCAGCCTCCGAGGGGGTTTTTCTGGAAACACCATATATTTT. The chain combines TRBV7-2 with TRBJ1-3; D is perhaps TRBD1 (6 bases). This CDR3 is built from 16 residues. The V gene lost 5 bases and the J gene lost 1 base, with 15 bases spanning the gap. Germline CDR1 is SGHTA and CDR2 is FQGNSA.